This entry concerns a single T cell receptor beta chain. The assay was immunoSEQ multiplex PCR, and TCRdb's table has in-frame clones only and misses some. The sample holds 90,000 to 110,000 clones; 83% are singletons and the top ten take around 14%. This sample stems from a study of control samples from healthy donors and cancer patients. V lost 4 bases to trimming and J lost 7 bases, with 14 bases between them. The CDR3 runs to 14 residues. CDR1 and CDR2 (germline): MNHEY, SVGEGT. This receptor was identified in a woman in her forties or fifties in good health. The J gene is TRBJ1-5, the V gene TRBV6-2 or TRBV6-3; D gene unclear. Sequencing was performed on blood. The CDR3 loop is CASSSGRPGQPQHF. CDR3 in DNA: TGTGCCAGCAGTTCCGGGAGGCCCGGGCAGCCCCAGCATTTT.